This T cell receptor beta chain was identified in a study of T cell repertoires in ileal Crohn's disease (dated by TCRdb to between 2017 and 2020). As for the study more broadly: Median disease duration was roughly 8 years, and 35% of patients were identified as active smokers at the time of surgery. Every patient underwent surgery because of a complication, which was stricturing disease in around 60% of cases and penetrating disease in 39%. Roughly half of the patients were given postoperative therapy, with 15 to 20 on anti-TNF agents and about a dozen on thiopurines. TCR repertoire analysis was performed in just over 55 Crohn's disease patients drawn from a prospective multicentre cohort. Running in parallel with the study was a multicentre cohort set up to find predictors of early endoscopic recurrence following ileocolonic resection. A Rutgeerts score above i0 was used to define endoscopic postoperative recurrence. A total of roughly 150 mucosal samples from roughly 60 patients were sequenced, collected from several sites on the surgical specimen as well as at postoperative endoscopy.

Paper-wide results and their limitations: Compared with CD4 T cells, sorted CD8 T cells held more high-frequency clones, which suggests that the mucosal expansions were mostly CD8. A significantly higher proportion of clonal expansions was observed in active smokers at surgery than in non-smokers (approximately 26% vs 17%, p=0.02). Mucosal CD4 and CD8 T cells were sorted and sequenced only in a subgroup of patients, whose size was not stated. Higher high-frequency clone percentages at surgery were associated with endoscopic recurrence; all patients with clonality above 26.8% (18/57) had recurrence.

From the cysteine through the phenylalanine, the CDR3 covers 14 amino acids. CDR3 DNA only is kept here, 42 bases in frame from base 1. Adults with ileal or ileocolonic Crohn's disease for whom ileocolonic resection was indicated were considered eligible. Whole ileal mucosal biopsies were stored frozen at -80°C before DNA extraction. Genomic DNA was isolated from frozen whole biopsies using a TRizol-based method, and the DNA was quantified with a NanoDrop 2000 spectrophotometer. Around 550 nanograms of biopsy DNA per sample were submitted for commercial TCRB immunosequencing. Adaptive Biotechnology amplified the CDR3 regions from genomic DNA with a two-step multiplex PCR designed to control amplification bias. The first PCR used primers for every V and J gene segment; the second PCR added barcodes and Illumina adapters. CDR3 libraries were sequenced using an Illumina instrument. The original pipeline was this. Vendor-provided pipelines were combined with custom analysis of raw data in R/Bioconductor under R version 3.3.0. Clonality, ranging from 0 to 1, was calculated as the inverse of the normalised Shannon entropy of all productive clones. High-frequency clones were defined as the repertoire share of the top 100 clones, retaining only clones passing a 95% confidence test. Overlap between samples was measured with the Morisita-Horn index, while repertoire diversity was measured with the Simpson index. The table comes from immuneACCESS by way of TCRdb, which keeps in-frame sequences with V and J called. Part of the clones is missing from these tables; in studies checked, under half for an unresolved V gene and the rest for unknown reasons. The V and J calls and clone size were taken over from that table, and D and trimming were inferred from the DNA. In this sample the table shows about 12,000 clones, around three quarters of which occur a single time. The ten largest clones take up under 5% of the sample.

About this clone itself: This receptor's antigen is unknown. Within one base of it there is no much larger clone, and no base qualities were kept.

Sequenced input: ileal tissue. This receptor chain uses TRBV12-1 and TRBJ1-2. TRBV12-1 has pseudogene status. The sequence derives from an adult with Crohn's disease. Here is the DNA: TGTGCCAGCAGCTTCGGACTGTTCGTATGGGGCTACACCTTC. Its protein reads: CASSFGLFVWGYTF.